This TCR beta chain was recovered during a study of shared clonotypes between healthy human individuals. Overall study: Each donor contributed plates that comprised three CD4 naive, three CD4 memory, two CD8 naive and one CD8 memory.

Adult Caucasians living in Nashville, Tennessee made up all of the donors. Profiling relied on immunoSEQ multiplex PCR, and the TCRdb table lists in-frame clones only, not all of them. The repertoire consists of 2.3 million or so clones, with over 85% occurring once and the leading ten covering under 0.45%. Study outcomes and limitations: Non-shared clonotypes displayed generation probabilities falling below those of clonotypes present in all four donors. Rarefaction showed sorted-subset sequencing was incomplete despite large depth.

This clone was recorded only once. What it binds is not known. V shed 2 bases and J shed 17 bases, with 21 bases lying between them. This CDR3 comprises 14 residues. Looked up from germline, CDR1 is SEHNR and CDR2 is FQNEAQ (reference sequence). The clonotype comes from a man aged 18 to 35 in good health. Some clones in this sample may be carry-over from other donors' samples. What was sequenced was naive CD4+ T cells from PBMCs. The subset denotes: CD45RA+ positively selected. This sequence joins TRBV7-9 and TRBJ1-4; the D gene is possibly TRBD1 (6 bases). DNA for the CDR3: TGTGCCAGCAGCTTAATGGGGGGCGCAGGGCTCTTTTTTTTT. Its protein product is CASSLMGGAGLFFF.